Each of the 12 T cell receptor beta chains below was sequenced from the same sample in a study of long-term antiretroviral therapy in people with HIV. Sequencing relied on immunoSEQ assay v3.0, run at survey level. Generated by immunoSEQ multiplex PCR, the TCRdb table keeps only in-frame clones and is missing some. The sample has more than 15,000 clones; more than 70% are singletons. This material consisted of unsorted PBMCs, taken at the start of antiretroviral therapy, before treatment. These receptors were collected from a woman aged 40 to 50 with HIV.

The chain uses TRBV6-6 and TRBJ2-3; no clear D. The CDR3 sequence is 14 residues long. Trimming took off 0 bases at V and 4 bases at J, with 8 bases between the two ends. Germline V gives CDR1 MNHNY, CDR2 SVGAGI (reference sequence). CDR3: CASSYSRASDTQYF. CDR3 nucleotides: TGTGCCAGCAGTTACTCTCGGGCTTCAGATACGCAGTATTTT.

The V call is TRBV5-4, the J call TRBJ2-5; 14 bases are a match to TRBD2. Germline lookup yields CDR1 SGHNT and CDR2 YYREEE (reference sequence). This CDR3 comprises 17 residues. J lost 1 base, V lost 1 base, and 3 bases had no gene match. The CDR3: CASSLPGLAGGQETQYF. For the CDR3, the DNA is TGTGCCAGCAGCTTGCCCGGACTAGCGGGGGGCCAAGAGACCCAGTACTTC.

The V gene is TRBV15, the J gene TRBJ1-2; D not resolved. The CDR3 consists of 15 residues. Germline V gives CDR1 LNHNV, CDR2 YYDKDF (reference sequence). Trimming cost V 0 bases and J 4 bases, with 12 bases left between them. In DNA form, the CDR3 reads TGTGCCACCAGCAGAGAGGGTGGCAGTTCCTATGGCTACACCTTC. Translated: CATSREGGSSYGYTF.

The chain joins TRBV6-6 to TRBJ1-4; D gene ambiguous. Germline lookup yields CDR1 MNHNY and CDR2 SVGAGI (reference sequence). The CDR3 extends over 14 amino acids. Trimming removed 2 bases at V and 3 bases at J, with 7 bases between. The CDR3 loop is CASSYAPPNEKLFF. The CDR3 nucleotides are TGTGCCAGCAGTTACGCACCTCCTAATGAAAAACTGTTTTTT.

The gene calls are TRBV5-5 and TRBJ1-1, with D unresolved. Germline CDR1 and CDR2: SGHKS and YYEKEE (reference sequence). V was shortened by 5 bases and J by 0 bases, with 11 bases between the two germline ends. There are 14 residues in the CDR3. CDR3 protein: CASRPTQMNTEAFF. The CDR3 bases are TGTGCCAGCAGGCCGACACAGATGAACACTGAAGCTTTCTTT.

This chain joins TRBV2 and TRBJ2-3; D is perhaps TRBD1 (6 bases). Germline V gene lookup returns CDR1 SNHLY and CDR2 FYNNEI. CDR3 length equals 14 residues. V was trimmed by 6 bases and J by 3 bases, leaving 13 bases between them. CDR3 amino acids: CASSQGLATDTQYF. The DNA for the CDR3 is TGTGCCAGCAGCCAGGGGTTAGCAACAGATACGCAGTATTTT. Variable domain in full (rest from reference TRBV2 and TRBJ2-3): EPEVTQTPSHQVTQMGQEVILRCVPISNHLYFYWYRQILGQKVEFLVSFYNNEISEKSEIFDDQFSVERPDGSNFTLKIRSTKLEDSAMYFCASSQGLATDTQYFGPGTRLTVL.

This clone showed up just a few times. This chain connects TRBV4-3 to TRBJ1-6; 8 nucleotides align to TRBD1. After removal of 1 base from V and 9 bases from J, the junction contained 5 bases not matched to a gene. CDR3 size: 15 residues. Germline V gene lookup returns CDR1 LGHNA and CDR2 YSLEER. The CDR3: CASSQGGQGGSPLHF. The CDR3 DNA sequence: TGCGCCAGCAGCCAAGGCGGACAGGGAGGTTCACCCCTCCACTTT.

The rearrangement joins TRBV7-2 to TRBJ1-1; 7 bases fit TRBD1. The CDR3 contains 14 residues. Per the germline V gene, CDR1 is SGHTA and CDR2 is FQGNSA. The junction had 1 base not matched to a gene; V was cut back by 1 base and J by 2 bases. DNA of the CDR3: TGTGCCAGCAGCTTAGACAGGGGAAACACTGAAGCTTTCTTT. Translating it yields CASSLDRGNTEAFF.

The V call is TRBV6-5, the J call TRBJ2-3; no clear D. Per the germline V gene, CDR1 is MNHEY and CDR2 is SVGAGI. V was shortened by 3 bases and J by 5 bases, with 15 bases between the two germline ends. The CDR3 contains 15 residues. The CDR3 here is CASSYLLSGQDTQYF. In DNA form, the CDR3 reads TGTGCCAGCAGTTATCTCCTATCCGGGCAAGATACGCAGTATTTT.

This clone was seen once. This chain connects TRBV4-1 to TRBJ2-1; 8 bases fit TRBD1. The J segment lost 2 bases and the V segment lost 4 bases, leaving 7 bases of the junction unmatched. The CDR3 has 16 amino acids. Germline loops: CDR1 MGHRA, CDR2 YSYEKL. This CDR3 is CASSPHTGGTYNEQFF. Written as DNA, the CDR3 is TGCGCCAGCAGCCCTCATACAGGGGGAACCTACAATGAGCAGTTCTTC.

This chain joins TRBV9 and TRBJ1-1; no clear D gene. CDR3 length: 15 residues. The V end was cut by 0 bases, the J end by 0 bases, with 9 bases between. Looked up from germline, CDR1 is SGDLS and CDR2 is YYNGEE. CDR3 residues: CASSVVVGVNTEAFF. The CDR3 bases are TGTGCCAGCAGCGTAGTAGTGGGAGTGAACACTGAAGCTTTCTTT.

The chain employs TRBV18 and TRBJ1-4; D uncertain. CDR3 length equals 12 residues. Germline V gives CDR1 KGHSH, CDR2 LQKENI. V lost 1 base to trimming and J lost 7 bases, with 4 bases between them. In DNA, the CDR3 is TGTGCCAGCTCACCACGAGGTGAAAAACTGTTTTTT. Translating it yields CASSPRGEKLFF.